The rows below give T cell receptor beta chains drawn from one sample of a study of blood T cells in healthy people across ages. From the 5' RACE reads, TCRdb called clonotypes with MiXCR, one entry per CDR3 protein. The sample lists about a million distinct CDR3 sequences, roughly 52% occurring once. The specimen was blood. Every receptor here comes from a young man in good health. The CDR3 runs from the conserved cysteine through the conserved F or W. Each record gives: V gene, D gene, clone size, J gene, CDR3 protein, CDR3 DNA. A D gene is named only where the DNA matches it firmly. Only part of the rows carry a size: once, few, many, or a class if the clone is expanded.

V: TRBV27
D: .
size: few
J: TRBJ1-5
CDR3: CASSLLSNQPQHF
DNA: TGTGCCAGCAGCTTATTGAGCAATCAGCCCCAGCATTTT

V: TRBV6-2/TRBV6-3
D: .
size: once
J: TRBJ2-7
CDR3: CASSYGPTEGDPEQYF
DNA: TGTGCCAGCAGTTACGGACCGACGGAGGGGGATCCCGAGCAGTACTTC

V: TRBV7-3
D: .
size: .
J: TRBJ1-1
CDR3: CASIWAFF
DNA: TGTGCCAGCATCTGGGCTTTCTTT

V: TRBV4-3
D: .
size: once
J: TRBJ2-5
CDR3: CASSQETGAQETQYF
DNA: TGCGCCAGCAGCCAAGAAACCGGGGCCCAAGAGACCCAGTACTTC

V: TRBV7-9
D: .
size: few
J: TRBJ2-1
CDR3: CASSRRLGSYNEQFF
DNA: TGTGCCAGCAGTCGGAGGTTAGGATCCTACAATGAGCAGTTCTTC

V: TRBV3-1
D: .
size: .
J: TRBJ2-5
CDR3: CASSQVQSSQETQYF
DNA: TGTGCCAGCAGCCAAGTTCAGAGCAGCCAAGAGACCCAGTACTTC

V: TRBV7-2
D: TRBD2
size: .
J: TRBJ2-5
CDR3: CASRRTSGGADETQYF
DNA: TGTGCCAGCAGGCGAACTAGCGGGGGGGCAGACGAGACCCAGTACTTC

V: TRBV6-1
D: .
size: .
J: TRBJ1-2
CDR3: CASSDDVQGIYGYTF
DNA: TGTGCCAGCAGTGATGACGTACAGGGAATCTATGGCTACACCTTC

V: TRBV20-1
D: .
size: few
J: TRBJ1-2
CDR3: CKGDSPYGYTF
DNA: TGCAAGGGCGACAGTCCCTATGGCTACACCTTC

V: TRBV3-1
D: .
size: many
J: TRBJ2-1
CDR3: CASSQDLSYNEQFF
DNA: TGTGCCAGCAGCCAAGACCTCTCCTACAATGAGCAGTTCTTC

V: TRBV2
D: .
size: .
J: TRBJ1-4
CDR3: CASSERISEKLFF
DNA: TGTGCCAGCAGTGAGAGGATATCTGAAAAACTGTTTTTT

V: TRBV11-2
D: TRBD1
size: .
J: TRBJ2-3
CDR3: CASSDGQGPFFDTQYF
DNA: TGTGCCAGCAGCGATGGACAGGGGCCATTTTTTGATACGCAGTATTTT

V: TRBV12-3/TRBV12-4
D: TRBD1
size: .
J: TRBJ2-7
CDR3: CASSLAQGTGSNEQYF
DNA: TGTGCCAGCAGTTTAGCGCAGGGGACAGGGAGTAACGAGCAGTACTTC

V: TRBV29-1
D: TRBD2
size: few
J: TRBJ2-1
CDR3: CSVSDEGLAGGPVDEQFF
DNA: TGCAGCGTTTCAGACGAGGGACTAGCGGGGGGGCCGGTCGATGAGCAGTTCTTC

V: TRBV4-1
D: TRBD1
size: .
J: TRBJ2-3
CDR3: CASSHSGQGAPGTQYF
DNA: TGCGCCAGCAGCCACTCGGGACAGGGGGCTCCAGGTACGCAGTATTTT

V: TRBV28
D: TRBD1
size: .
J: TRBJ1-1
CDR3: CASSSLTGGPTEAFF
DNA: TGTGCCAGCAGTTCTCTTACAGGGGGACCCACTGAAGCTTTCTTT

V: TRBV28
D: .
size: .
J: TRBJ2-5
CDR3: CASSGDRRETQYF
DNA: TGTGCCAGCAGTGGGGACCGGAGAGAGACCCAGTACTTC

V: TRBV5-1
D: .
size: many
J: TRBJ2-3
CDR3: CASSPTGSQYTDTQYF
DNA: TGCGCCAGCAGCCCAACGGGCAGCCAGTACACAGATACGCAGTATTTT

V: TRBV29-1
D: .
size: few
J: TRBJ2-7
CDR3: CSVGWSDEQYF
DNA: TGCAGCGTTGGGTGGTCGGACGAGCAGTACTTC

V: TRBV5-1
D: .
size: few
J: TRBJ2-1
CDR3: CASSLSFGTNEQFF
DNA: TGCGCCAGCAGCTTGTCGTTCGGGACCAATGAGCAGTTCTTC

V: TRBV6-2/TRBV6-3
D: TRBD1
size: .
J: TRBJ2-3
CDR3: CATRGPPTDTQYF
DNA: TGTGCCACCAGGGGGCCGCCGACAGATACGCAGTATTTT